A single sample is the source of the 22 T cell receptor beta chains below, sequenced in a study of T cell responses to AZD1222 COVID-19 vaccine. Sequenced by immunoSEQ multiplex PCR; TCRdb stores in-frame clones only, minus some. The sample consists of under 35,000 clones, about 88% of them appearing once. The source material was peripheral blood, sampled on day 0 of AZD1222 vaccination. The receptor source for this set is an adult in good health.

The chain employs TRBV7-9 and TRBJ1-1; D ambiguous. Germline V lookup: CDR1 SEHNR, CDR2 FQNEAQ (reference sequence). V was pared by 5 bases and J by 4 bases, with 11 bases between. The CDR3 totals 13 residues. The CDR3 sequence: CASSPRGSTEAFF. CDR3 in DNA: TGTGCCAGCAGCCCGCGCGGAAGCACTGAAGCTTTCTTT.

The J gene is TRBJ2-5, the V gene TRBV29-1, with 7 bases lining up with TRBD1. The CDR3 is made up of 12 amino acids. Unmatched junction bases numbered 5, after V lost 5 bases and J lost 5 bases. Per the germline V gene, CDR1 is SQVTM and CDR2 is ANQGSEA. The CDR3 nucleotides are TGCAGCGTTAGAGGGGGCGGGGAGACCCAGTACTTC. This gives the protein CSVRGGGETQYF.

The chain employs TRBV28 and TRBJ2-7, with 8 bases fitting TRBD2. The germline gives CDR1 MDHEN, CDR2 SYDVKM. With 10 bases clipped from V and 0 bases from J, the junction kept 11 bases outside the gene matches. The CDR3 is 15 residues long. This CDR3 reads CATGPAGAVSYEQYF. CDR3 sequence (DNA): TGTGCCACTGGACCAGCGGGAGCTGTCTCCTACGAGCAGTACTTC.

On this clone: In the same sample, other DNA sequences code for this CDR3. V gene TRBV2 combines with J gene TRBJ2-1; TRBD1 matches 10 bases. Losses at the gene ends were 7 bases for V and 6 bases for J; bases not matched to a gene: 3. There are 13 residues in the CDR3. In germline, CDR1 is SNHLY, CDR2 FYNNEI. In DNA form, the CDR3 reads TGTGCCAGCAAAGGACAGGGGGGCAATGAGCAGTTCTTC. It yields the protein CASKGQGGNEQFF.

The CDR3 DNA reads TGCGCCAGCAGCTTGGGACAAGGCGGGAATCAGCCCCAGCATTTT. Its translation: CASSLGQGGNQPQHF. V gene TRBV5-1 combines with J gene TRBJ1-5, with unresolved D. Per the germline V gene, CDR1 is SGHRS and CDR2 is YFSETQ. Trimming took 0 bases from V and 4 from J, leaving 11 bases between them. This CDR3 is built from 15 residues.

This clone occurred a few times. The chain combines TRBV18 with TRBJ1-6; TRBD1 is a possible D gene (6 bases). V was shortened by 3 bases and J by 6 bases, with 9 bases between the two germline ends. CDR3 length: 14 residues. Germline CDR1 reads KGHSH; CDR2 reads LQKENI. The CDR3 nucleotides read TGTGCCAGCTCACCCGGACAGCTTAATTCACCCCTCCACTTT. Translated: CASSPGQLNSPLHF.

The rearrangement uses TRBV6-5 and TRBJ1-2; D is uncertain. There are 15 residues in the CDR3. CDR1 is MNHEY and CDR2 is SVGAGI in the germline V gene. Between the trimmed V and J ends, which lost 5 bases and 5 bases, there was a span of 18 bases. CDR3 amino acids: CASSTGGSLTYGYTF. Written as DNA, the CDR3 is TGTGCCAGCAGTACTGGAGGCAGCCTAACTTATGGCTACACCTTC.

The chain uses TRBV4-3 and TRBJ1-6, with D maybe TRBD1 (6 bases). Germline V CDR1 and CDR2: LGHNA, YSLEER. Trimming stripped 2 bases from V and 7 bases from J, with 9 bases between. The CDR3 is made up of 14 amino acids. The chain's CDR3 is CASSQLQGNSPLHF. CDR3 bases: TGCGCCAGCAGCCAATTGCAGGGGAATTCACCCCTCCACTTT.

The chain employs TRBV12-5 and TRBJ2-7; D might be TRBD1 (6 bases). Trimming cost V 1 base and J 4 bases, with 17 bases left between them. Germline V gene sequence: CDR1 LGHNT, CDR2 FRNRAP. The CDR3 runs 16 residues. The chain's CDR3 is CASGLGLQGDPYEQYF. CDR3 coding DNA: TGTGCTAGTGGTTTGGGGTTACAGGGAGATCCTTACGAGCAGTACTTC.

The sample holds a few counts of this clone. This CDR3 is also generated by other DNA sequences in the sample. CDR3 in DNA: TGCAGTGCTAGAACCGGAAACACCATATATTTT. It codes for CSARTGNTIYF. The gene calls are TRBV20-1 and TRBJ1-3; D uncertain. Trimming took 2 bases from V and 4 from J, leaving 3 bases between them. Germline assignment: CDR1 DFQATT and CDR2 SNEGSKA (reference sequence). This CDR3 region has 11 residues.

This chain links TRBV7-3 with TRBJ2-3, with a tentative D call TRBD1 (5 bases). This CDR3 has 14 residues. Trimming pared 3 bases from V and 0 bases from J, leaving 7 bases between. Germline values: CDR1 SGHTA, CDR2 FQGTGA. Here the CDR3 DNA reads TGTGCCAGCAGCTTGGCAGGGAGCACAGATACGCAGTATTTT. It is translated as CASSLAGSTDTQYF.

The chain is built from TRBV19 and TRBJ2-5; maybe TRBD1 (5 bases). The CDR3 is made up of 12 amino acids. V was clipped by 9 bases and J by 5 bases, with 13 bases between them. Germline CDR1 is LNHDA and CDR2 is SQIVND (reference sequence). The CDR3: CASSTGPETQYF. The CDR3 nucleotides are TGTGCCAGCTCAACAGGTCCCGAGACCCAGTACTTC.

The chain employs TRBV5-1 and TRBJ2-7; either TRBD1 or TRBD2 may fit D (5 bases each). The CDR3 has 15 amino acids. Germline V gives CDR1 SGHRS, CDR2 YFSETQ. Trimming cost V 5 bases and J 6 bases, with 21 bases left between them. Here the CDR3 DNA reads TGCGCCAGCAGGTCCACCGGGACGGCCGTCCTCGAGCAGTACTTC. It translates to CASRSTGTAVLEQYF.

The chain joins TRBV18 to TRBJ2-3, with 11 positions matching TRBD2. The V gene's germline CDR1 is KGHSH and CDR2 LQKENI. Trimming took 1 base from V and 4 from J; bases not matched to a gene: 4. The CDR3 runs 16 residues. The chain's CDR3 is CASSPRLAGGPDTQYF. The CDR3 DNA reads TGTGCCAGCTCACCACGGCTAGCGGGGGGCCCAGATACGCAGTATTTT.

The J gene is TRBJ2-6, the V gene TRBV28; TRBD2 agrees at 8 bases. This CDR3 contains 16 residues. The V gene's germline CDR1 is MDHEN and CDR2 SYDVKM. J gave up 2 bases and V 1 base, and 1 base lay outside the gene matches. This chain's CDR3 is CASSLSGGAGANVLTF. The CDR3 coding sequence is TGTGCCAGCAGTTTATCCGGGGGGGCTGGGGCCAACGTCCTGACTTTC.

This clone was observed a handful of times. The genes are TRBV10-3 and TRBJ1-1, with 7 bases identical to TRBD1. V lost 3 bases to trimming and J lost 6 bases; unmatched junction nucleotides: 7. The CDR3 loop spans 14 amino acids. CDR1 ENHRY and CDR2 SYGVKD come from the germline V gene. The CDR3 here is CAISDRGGNSEAFF. Here the CDR3 DNA reads TGTGCCATCAGTGACAGGGGGGGCAACTCTGAAGCTTTCTTT.

The chain has TRBV19 and TRBJ1-1; 9 bases are a match to TRBD1. Germline assignment: CDR1 LNHDA and CDR2 SQIVND (reference sequence). Trimming took 6 bases from V and 9 from J; bases not matched to a gene: 11. CDR3 size: 14 residues. The CDR3 sequence is CASRLSTGTGKAFF. The DNA of the CDR3 is TGTGCCAGTAGATTATCCACGGGGACAGGGAAAGCTTTCTTT.

V usage is TRBV5-1 and J usage is TRBJ2-2; 7 nucleotides agree with TRBD1. CDR1 and CDR2 (germline): SGHRS, YFSETQ. This CDR3 has 15 residues. V shed 1 base and J 6 bases; nucleotides not matched to a gene: 6. The CDR3 coding sequence is TGCGCCAGCAGCTTGCGGGGACAGACCCCCGGGGAGCTGTTTTTT. Encoded protein: CASSLRGQTPGELFF.

V and J are TRBV30 and TRBJ1-4; D uncertain. Germline assignment: CDR1 GTSNPN and CDR2 SVGIG (reference sequence). V lost 0 bases and J lost 8, with 7 bases in between. The CDR3 has 12 residues. The CDR3 region is CAWSVIREKLFF. The CDR3 nucleotides are TGTGCCTGGAGTGTAATAAGGGAAAAACTGTTTTTT.

The rearrangement joins TRBV27 to TRBJ1-4, with D hard to call. The V end was cut by 3 bases, the J end by 4 bases, with 6 bases between. Germline CDR1 MNHEY, CDR2 SMNVEV (reference sequence). The CDR3 has 13 residues. Written as DNA, the CDR3 is TGTGCCAGCAGTTTTGGAAGTAATGAAAAACTGTTTTTT. Translated, it gives CASSFGSNEKLFF. The entire variable domain, with the rest obtained from reference TRBV27 and TRBJ1-4, is as follows: EAQVTQNPRYLITVTGKKLTVTCSQNMNHEYMSWYRQDPGLGLRQIYYSMNVEVTDKGDVPEGYKVSRKEKRNFPLILESPSPNQTSLYFCASSFGSNEKLFFGSGTQLSVL.

This rearrangement joins TRBV5-8 to TRBJ1-2, with D possibly TRBD1 on 5 matching bases. Per germline, CDR1 SGHTS and CDR2 YDEGEE. CDR3 length equals 14 residues. V was shortened by 4 bases and J by 4 bases, with 14 bases between the two germline ends. CDR3 region: CASSGDSGVYGYTF. The CDR3 nucleotides read TGTGCCAGCAGCGGCGACAGTGGGGTCTATGGCTACACCTTC.

V is TRBV10-3 and J is TRBJ2-5, with TRBD2 matching 9 bases. With 6 bases clipped from V and 1 base from J, the junction kept 9 bases outside the gene matches. CDR3 length: 16 amino acids. The germline gives CDR1 ENHRY, CDR2 SYGVKD. CDR3 in DNA: TGTGCCATCAGAAGGGGAGCGGGGGGCTCCCAAGAGACCCAGTACTTC. Its protein is CAIRRGAGGSQETQYF.